The TCR beta chain under discussion was sequenced for a study of cytomegalovirus exposure and HLA in healthy donors. Background on the study: From HLA-typed donors, an early data release held roughly 89 million unique TCRs. Overall study results and limits: HLA alleles were associated with some 17,000 TCR beta sequences in a later analysis at 0.05 false discovery rate. Researchers reported in a later analysis that a missense DCLRE1C variant was tied to TCR beta V- and J-gene trimming.

Donors in the study were healthy people who gave bone marrow. As regards this clone: What it binds is unknown.

V dropped 6 bases and J dropped 1; count of bases not matched to a gene: 7. The CDR3 sequence is 15 residues long. The V gene's germline CDR1 is SGHRS and CDR2 YFSETQ. PCR involved 60 Vbeta and 13 Jbeta primers. Sequencing used immunoSEQ multiplex PCR; TCRdb keeps in-frame clones, though not all of them. The sample yields around 200,000 clones, over 60% seen once. The J gene is TRBJ2-7, the V gene TRBV5-1, with 10 bases lining up with TRBD1. The sample was PBMCs. This TCR was recovered from a man in his late teens or twenties in good health and CMV-seronegative. The CDR3 here is CASNDGQGGSYEQYF. The CDR3 DNA reads TGCGCCAGCAACGATGGACAGGGGGGGTCCTACGAGCAGTACTTC.